A selection of T cell receptor beta chains follows, all from one sample in a study of cytomegalovirus exposure and HLA in healthy donors. Sequenced by immunoSEQ multiplex PCR; TCRdb stores in-frame clones only, minus some. The sample has about 250,000 clones, around 65% seen once. The sample comprised PBMCs. All receptors derive from a female donor in good health and CMV-seronegative. Both conserved end residues are part of each CDR3. D genes are given only for firm matches. Expanded clones are given a class, and other clones once, few, many or no size at all.

v_gene	j_gene	abundance	d_gene	CDR3aa	CDR3nt
TRBV19	TRBJ2-5	-	TRBD1	CASSMGQGLLRGETQYF	TGTGCCAGTAGTATGGGACAGGGGTTACTGAGGGGAGAGACCCAGTACTTC
TRBV11-2	TRBJ2-4	few	TRBD1	CASSGERTGSKNIQYF	TGTGCCAGCAGCGGGGAGCGGACAGGTTCCAAAAACATTCAGTACTTC
TRBV27	TRBJ2-7	-	TRBD2	CASSDGLAGGEQYF	TGTGCCAGCAGTGATGGGCTGGCGGGAGGAGAGCAGTACTTC
TRBV2	TRBJ2-1	few	TRBD2	CASRATSGVYNEQFF	TGTGCCAGCAGGGCGACTAGCGGGGTCTACAATGAGCAGTTCTTC
TRBV5-1	TRBJ2-5	-	TRBD2	CASSLRTSGPQETQYF	TGCGCCAGCAGCTTGAGGACTAGCGGCCCTCAAGAGACCCAGTACTTC
TRBV9	TRBJ2-1	-	-	CASSVAGYNEQFF	TGTGCCAGCAGCGTAGCAGGGTACAATGAGCAGTTCTTC
TRBV13	TRBJ2-6	-	TRBD1	CASSSRTGRTGANVLTF	TGTGCCAGCAGCTCTCGGACAGGGAGGACTGGGGCCAACGTCCTGACTTTC
TRBV2	TRBJ2-5	-	TRBD1	CASSAGTGGGKTQYF	TGTGCCAGCAGTGCCGGGACAGGGGGCGGAAAGACCCAGTACTTC
TRBV27	TRBJ1-4	-	TRBD1	CASSSLRTGDEKLFF	TGTGCCAGCAGTTCCCTTAGGACAGGGGATGAAAAACTGTTTTTT
TRBV7-2	TRBJ2-7	once	-	CASSLSPSLAYEQYF	TGTGCCAGCAGCTTATCGCCTAGTTTGGCTTACGAGCAGTACTTC
TRBV11-1	TRBJ2-3	-	-	CASSSQPVGGSDTQYF	TGTGCCAGCAGCTCTCAGCCGGTAGGAGGGTCAGATACGCAGTATTTT
TRBV9	TRBJ1-1	-	TRBD1	CASSIGDRGTEAFF	TGTGCCAGCAGCATAGGGGACAGGGGCACTGAAGCTTTCTTT
TRBV5-5	TRBJ1-1	-	TRBD1	CASSRTGGGTEAFF	TGTGCCAGCAGTCGTACAGGGGGGGGGACTGAAGCTTTCTTT
TRBV7-2	TRBJ2-1	-	TRBD2	CVTTQASGRLYNEQFF	TGTGTCACCACTCAGGCTAGCGGTAGACTTTACAATGAGCAGTTCTTC
TRBV4-1	TRBJ2-7	few	TRBD2	CASSQGKPGLVREYEQYF	TGCGCCAGCAGCCAAGGGAAGCCGGGACTAGTTCGAGAGTACGAGCAGTACTTC
TRBV6-6	TRBJ1-1	-	-	CASSYTAGVLTEAFF	TGTGCCAGCAGTTACACGGCGGGAGTTCTCACTGAAGCTTTCTTT
TRBV14	TRBJ2-7	few	-	CASSLQTGSLEQYF	TGTGCCAGCAGCCTCCAGACAGGATCTTTGGAGCAGTACTTC
TRBV12-5	TRBJ2-5	-	-	CASGTQGGVGETQYF	TGTGCTAGTGGTACGCAGGGTGGAGTGGGGGAGACCCAGTACTTC
TRBV27	TRBJ1-1	-	-	CASSLAVGGLTEAFF	TGTGCCAGCAGTTTAGCGGTCGGTGGGTTGACTGAAGCTTTCTTT
TRBV19	TRBJ2-1	-	-	CASTNYRLGYNEQFF	TGTGCCAGTACGAATTATCGGCTAGGATACAATGAGCAGTTCTTC
TRBV6-5	TRBJ1-1	-	TRBD1	CATLDRGVANTEAFF	TGTGCCACCCTGGACAGGGGAGTCGCGAACACTGAAGCTTTCTTT
TRBV28	TRBJ1-1	few	-	CASSSGLRWAAFF	TGTGCCAGCAGTTCTGGTCTGAGATGGGCGGCTTTCTTT
TRBV21-1	TRBJ1-5	-	-	CASSGEQGRDDQPQHF	TGTGCCAGCAGCGGGGAGCAGGGGAGAGATGATCAGCCCCAGCATTTT
TRBV5-4	TRBJ2-2	-	-	CASSLAGLNTGELFF	TGTGCCAGCAGCTTGGCGGGTCTGAACACCGGGGAGCTGTTTTTT
TRBV10-2	TRBJ1-5	-	-	CASSESFGVRGQPQHF	TGCGCCAGCAGTGAGTCATTCGGGGTCAGAGGCCAGCCCCAGCATTTT
TRBV5-6	TRBJ2-7	-	-	CASSLEGLGGYPYF	TGTGCCAGCAGCTTGGAGGGTTTAGGAGGGTACCCGTACTTC
TRBV6-6	TRBJ1-2	few	TRBD1	CASSQPGGGRYGYTF	TGTGCCAGCAGTCAACCAGGGGGCGGAAGATATGGCTACACCTTC
TRBV21-1	TRBJ2-3	-	-	CASSPPGLLRTDTQYF	TGTGCCAGCAGTCCCCCCGGACTTTTACGCACAGATACGCAGTATTTT